Below are 11 T cell receptor beta chains sequenced from a single sample in a study of shared clonotypes between healthy human individuals. Produced via immunoSEQ multiplex PCR; TCRdb's table is partial and in-frame only. The sample contains about 680,000 clones, about 90% of which appear only once. Cells designated naive CD8 were CD45RO-negative and were positively selected for CCR7, with terminally differentiated effector memory CD45RA+ cells excluded. The sample was naive CD8+ T cells sorted from blood. The receptor set was obtained from a man between 25 and 39 years old in good health.

This chain uses TRBV7-9 with TRBJ2-7; D unclear. The CDR3 extends over 12 amino acids. Looked up from germline, CDR1 is SEHNR and CDR2 is FQNEAQ (reference sequence). The V end was cut by 5 bases, the J end by 3 bases, with 8 bases between. For the CDR3, the DNA is TGTGCCAGCAGCCGGCTGGTCTACGAGCAGTACTTC. Protein: CASSRLVYEQYF.

CDR3 DNA: TGTGCCAGCAGCTTAGCGCGGGGCTTTAACACCGGGGAGCTGTTTTTT. Translated, it gives CASSLARGFNTGELFF. The chain employs TRBV11-2 and TRBJ2-2; a weak D match, TRBD2 (6 bases). The V gene's germline CDR1 is SGHAT and CDR2 FQNNGV. CDR3 length: 16 amino acids. V lost 1 base to trimming and J lost 2 bases, with 11 bases between them.

The chain employs TRBV7-8 and TRBJ2-7; D assignment may be TRBD1 or TRBD2 (5 bases each). V lost 5 bases, J lost 2 bases, and 10 bases lay in between. This CDR3 spans 13 amino acids. CDR1 and CDR2 from the germline V gene are SGHVS and FQNEAQ. The CDR3 here is CASSLGTTYEQYF. Written as DNA, the CDR3 is TGTGCCAGCAGCCTCGGGACCACCTACGAGCAGTACTTC. Looking up the rest from reference TRBV7-8 and TRBJ2-7 gives the full variable domain: GAGVSQSPRYKVAKRGQDVALRCDPISGHVSLFWYQQALGQGPEFLTYFQNEAQLDKSGLPSDRFFAERPEGSVSTLKIQRTQQEDSAVYLCASSLGTTYEQYFGPGTRLTVT.

On this clone: A much larger clone differs from this one at a single base, so this may be a read error. This sequence joins TRBV7-9 and TRBJ1-1; no reliable D call. The V gene's germline CDR1 is SEHNR and CDR2 FQNEAQ (reference sequence). V lost 2 bases, J lost 1 base, and 2 bases lay in between. This CDR3 spans 12 amino acids. CDR3 in DNA: TGTGCCAGCAGCTTATGGAACACTGAAGCTTTCTTT. It translates to CASSLWNTEAFF.

The rearrangement joins TRBV6-1 to TRBJ2-4; 7 positions agree with TRBD1. This CDR3 region has 16 residues. From germline, CDR1 is MNHNS and CDR2 SASEGT. V lost 2 bases and J lost 2; bases outside the gene matches: 6. CDR3 sequence reads: CASSEYRGNSKNIQYF. The CDR3 coding sequence is TGTGCCAGCAGTGAATACAGGGGTAATTCCAAAAACATTCAGTACTTC.

A word on this clone: Compared with germline, one end of the junction differs, possibly owing to a read error. This chain links TRBV5-1 with TRBJ2-7; 9 positions match TRBD1. The CDR3 has 13 amino acids. CDR1 is SGHRS and CDR2 is YFSETQ in the germline V gene. The DNA for the CDR3 is TGCGCCAGCACCTTGGGACAGGGCTACGAGCAGTACTTC. This encodes CASTLGQGYEQYF. Supplemented by reference TRBV5-1 and TRBJ2-7, the full variable domain reads KAGVTQTPRYLIKTRGQQVTLSCSPISGHRSVSWYQQTPGQGLQFLFEYFSETQRNKGNFPGRFSGRQFSNSRSEMNVSTLELGDSALYLCASTLGQGYEQYFGPGTRLTVT.

With respect to this clone: Other DNA sequences within the sample encode an identical CDR3. The genes are TRBV9 and TRBJ2-7, with 13 bases that match TRBD2. V was pared by 0 bases and J by 5 bases, with 2 bases of the junction left unmatched. The CDR3 consists of 15 residues. CDR1 SGDLS and CDR2 YYNGEE come from the germline V gene. CDR3 loop: CASSVGGLAGDEQYF. The CDR3, as DNA: TGTGCCAGCAGCGTAGGCGGACTAGCGGGAGACGAGCAGTACTTC.

The J gene is TRBJ2-7, the V gene TRBV27; D possibly corresponds to TRBD2 (5 bases). The CDR3 extends over 14 amino acids. Germline CDR1 MNHEY, CDR2 SMNVEV (reference sequence). V gave up 4 bases and J gave up 5 bases, with 15 bases separating them. CDR3: CASSYTGSSHEQYF. CDR3 coding DNA: TGTGCCAGCAGTTATACGGGGAGCTCACACGAGCAGTACTTC.

The rearrangement uses TRBV28 and TRBJ1-2; tentatively, D is TRBD1 (5 bases). The germline V gene encodes CDR1 MDHEN and CDR2 SYDVKM. The CDR3 is 13 amino acids. The V end was cut by 6 bases, the J end by 1 base, with 9 bases between. CDR3 protein: CASSDSFNYGYTF. For the CDR3, the DNA is TGTGCCAGCAGCGACAGCTTTAACTATGGCTACACCTTC.

This clone has only a few counts. This chain uses TRBV10-3 with TRBJ2-7, with a weak D call TRBD2 (5 bases). The CDR3 length is 14 residues. From germline, CDR1 is ENHRY and CDR2 SYGVKD. Between the trimmed V and J ends, which lost 0 bases and 7 bases, there was a span of 13 bases. The CDR3 here is CAISESSRTGEQYF. As DNA, the CDR3 is TGTGCCATCAGTGAGTCGAGTAGGACGGGGGAGCAGTACTTC.

This clone occurred once. The CDR3: CASSSSQETQYF. DNA of the CDR3: TGCGCCAGCAGTAGTAGTCAAGAGACCCAGTACTTC. The chain joins TRBV10-1 to TRBJ2-5; D gene ambiguous. CDR3 length equals 12 residues. The V gene's germline CDR1 is WNHNN and CDR2 SYGVQD (reference sequence). The V end was cut by 5 bases, the J end by 2 bases, with 6 bases between.